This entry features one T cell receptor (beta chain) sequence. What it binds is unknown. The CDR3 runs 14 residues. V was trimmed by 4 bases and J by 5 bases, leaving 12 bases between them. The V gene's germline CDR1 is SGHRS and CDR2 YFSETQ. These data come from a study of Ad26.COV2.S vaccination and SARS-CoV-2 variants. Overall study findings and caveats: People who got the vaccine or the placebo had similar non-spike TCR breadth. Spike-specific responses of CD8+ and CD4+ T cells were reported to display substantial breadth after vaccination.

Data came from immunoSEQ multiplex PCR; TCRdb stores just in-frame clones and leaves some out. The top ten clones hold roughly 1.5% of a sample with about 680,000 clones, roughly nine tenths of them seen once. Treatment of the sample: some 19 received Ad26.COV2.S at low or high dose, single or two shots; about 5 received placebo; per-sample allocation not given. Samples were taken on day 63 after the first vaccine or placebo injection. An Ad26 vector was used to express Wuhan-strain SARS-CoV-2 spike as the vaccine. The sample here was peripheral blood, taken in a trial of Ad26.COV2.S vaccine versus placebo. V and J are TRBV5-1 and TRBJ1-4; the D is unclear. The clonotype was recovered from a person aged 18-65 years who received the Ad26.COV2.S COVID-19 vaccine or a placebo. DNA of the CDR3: TGCGCCAGCAGCCCGCTAATCGGGAATGAAAAACTGTTTTTT. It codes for CASSPLIGNEKLFF. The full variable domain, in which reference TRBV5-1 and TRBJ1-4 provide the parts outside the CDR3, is KAGVTQTPRYLIKTRGQQVTLSCSPISGHRSVSWYQQTPGQGLQFLFEYFSETQRNKGNFPGRFSGRQFSNSRSEMNVSTLELGDSALYLCASSPLIGNEKLFFGSGTQLSVL.